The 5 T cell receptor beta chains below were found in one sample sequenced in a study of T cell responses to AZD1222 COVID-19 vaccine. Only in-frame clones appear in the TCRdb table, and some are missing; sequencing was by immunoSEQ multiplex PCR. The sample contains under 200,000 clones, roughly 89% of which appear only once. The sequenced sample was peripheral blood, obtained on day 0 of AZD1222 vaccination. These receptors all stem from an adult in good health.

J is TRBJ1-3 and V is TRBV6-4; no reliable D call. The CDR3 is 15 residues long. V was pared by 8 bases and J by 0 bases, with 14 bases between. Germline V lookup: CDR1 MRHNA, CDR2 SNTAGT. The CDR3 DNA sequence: TGTGCCAGCGAGGTGATTGGCCGCTCTGGAAACACCATATATTTT. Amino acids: CASEVIGRSGNTIYF.

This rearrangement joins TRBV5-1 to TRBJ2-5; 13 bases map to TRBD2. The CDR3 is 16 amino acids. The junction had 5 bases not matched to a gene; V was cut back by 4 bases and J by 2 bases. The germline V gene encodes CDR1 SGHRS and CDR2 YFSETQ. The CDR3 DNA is TGCGCCAGCAGCGTGACTAGCGGGGGGATTCAAGAGACCCAGTACTTC. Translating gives CASSVTSGGIQETQYF.

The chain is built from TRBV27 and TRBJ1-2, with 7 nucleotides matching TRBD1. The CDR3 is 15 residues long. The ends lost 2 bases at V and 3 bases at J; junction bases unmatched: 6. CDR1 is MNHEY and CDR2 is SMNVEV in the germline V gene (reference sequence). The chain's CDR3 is CASSLLDRRDYGYTF. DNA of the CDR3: TGTGCCAGCAGTTTACTGGACAGGAGGGACTATGGCTACACCTTC.

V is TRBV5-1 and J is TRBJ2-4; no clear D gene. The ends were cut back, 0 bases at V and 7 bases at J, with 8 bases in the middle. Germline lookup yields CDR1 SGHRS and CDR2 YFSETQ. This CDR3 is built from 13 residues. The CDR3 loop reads CASSLGGYNIQYF. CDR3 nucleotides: TGCGCCAGCAGCTTGGGGGGATATAACATTCAGTACTTC. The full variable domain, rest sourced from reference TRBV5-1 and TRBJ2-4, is KAGVTQTPRYLIKTRGQQVTLSCSPISGHRSVSWYQQTPGQGLQFLFEYFSETQRNKGNFPGRFSGRQFSNSRSEMNVSTLELGDSALYLCASSLGGYNIQYFGAGTRLSVL.

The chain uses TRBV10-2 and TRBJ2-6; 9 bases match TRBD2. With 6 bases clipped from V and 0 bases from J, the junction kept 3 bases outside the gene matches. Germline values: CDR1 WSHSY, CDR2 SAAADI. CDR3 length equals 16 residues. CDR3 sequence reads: CASRAGGSSGANVLTF. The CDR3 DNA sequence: TGCGCCAGCAGGGCGGGAGGGAGCTCTGGGGCCAACGTCCTGACTTTC.